Listed below are T cell receptor beta chains from one sample, sequenced in a study of cytotoxic CD8 clonotypes in ibrutinib-treated CLL. Clones were sequenced by immunoSEQ multiplex PCR, and TCRdb holds only the in-frame ones, with some missing. The repertoire holds 300,000 or so clones, with 67% as singletons. The sample in question was PBMCs, obtained after 36 months of ibrutinib treatment. These TCRs come from a human donor with chronic lymphocytic leukemia. Both conserved end residues are part of each CDR3. D genes are given only for firm matches. The size entry is marked missing in some rows and otherwise reads once, few, many or a size class.

j_call,d_call,v_call,clone_size,cdr3_aa,cdr3_nt
TRBJ2-1,TRBD2,TRBV2,.,CASSVGLAFYNEQFF,TGTGCCAGCAGTGTGGGACTAGCATTCTACAATGAGCAGTTCTTC
TRBJ1-2,.,TRBV7-6,.,CASSFLFGTDQKRDGYTF,TGTGCCAGCAGCTTTTTGTTCGGGACGGACCAGAAGCGCGACGGCTACACCTTC
TRBJ1-3,.,TRBV4-1,.,CASSPSDPRNPTTVRGNTIYF,TGCGCCAGCAGCCCATCTGATCCCCGGAATCCCACAACGGTCCGAGGGAACACCATATATTTT
TRBJ2-5,TRBD1,TRBV5-1,.,CASGTGTDNQETQYF,TGCGCCAGCGGCACCGGGACAGACAACCAAGAGACCCAGTACTTC
TRBJ2-2,.,TRBV15,few,CATSREPGDGELFF,TGTGCCACCAGCAGAGAGCCGGGGGACGGGGAGCTGTTTTTT
TRBJ2-5,.,TRBV9,.,CASSVGPLWGRQETQYF,TGTGCCAGCAGCGTAGGCCCCCTTTGGGGCCGCCAAGAGACCCAGTACTTC
TRBJ1-2,.,TRBV4-2,few,CASSQGRANNYGYTF,TGTGCCAGCAGCCAAGGGCGGGCTAATAACTATGGCTACACCTTC
TRBJ2-7,.,TRBV5-1,.,CASSLGATGLYEQYF,TGCGCCAGCAGCTTGGGGGCCACCGGGCTCTACGAGCAGTACTTC
TRBJ1-2,TRBD1,TRBV15,.,CATSREFGTGGNYGYTF,TGTGCCACCAGCAGAGAGTTTGGGACAGGGGGCAACTATGGCTACACCTTC
TRBJ1-4,.,TRBV29-1,.,CSVVGGGEKLFF,TGCAGCGTTGTGGGGGGCGGTGAAAAACTGTTTTTT
TRBJ2-7,.,TRBV28,.,CASSFSGSPSYEQYF,TGTGCCAGCAGTTTTAGCGGATCCCCCTCCTACGAGCAGTACTTC
TRBJ1-4,.,TRBV28,.,CASSARVSANEKLFF,TGTGCCAGCAGTGCTCGGGTCAGTGCTAATGAAAAACTGTTTTTT
TRBJ1-6,.,TRBV25-1,.,CASRSTPGTLHF,TGTGCCAGCAGATCAACCCCAGGAACCCTCCACTTT
TRBJ2-3,.,TRBV5-8,.,CASSPGTDTQYF,TGTGCCAGCAGCCCAGGGACAGATACGCAGTATTTT
TRBJ2-5,TRBD2,TRBV5-6,.,CASSYPTSVEETQYF,TGTGCCAGCAGTTACCCGACTAGCGTAGAAGAGACCCAGTACTTC
TRBJ1-1,TRBD1,TRBV6-9,.,CASSYPRRGTEAFF,TGTGCCAGCAGTTATCCCCGCAGGGGGACTGAAGCTTTCTTT
TRBJ2-1,.,TRBV7-3,.,CASSSLGPAEYNEQFF,TGTGCCAGCAGCTCCTTGGGGCCAGCGGAGTACAATGAGCAGTTCTTC
TRBJ2-1,TRBD2,TRBV6-5,.,CASSWTSGRDNEQFF,TGTGCCAGCAGTTGGACTAGCGGGAGAGACAATGAGCAGTTCTTC
TRBJ1-1,.,TRBV25-1,.,CASSDVGYEAFF,TGTGCCAGCAGTGACGTAGGGTATGAAGCTTTCTTT
TRBJ2-7,TRBD1,TRBV10-3,.,CAISDRDRGWYEQYF,TGTGCCATCAGTGACCGGGACAGGGGGTGGTACGAGCAGTACTTC
TRBJ2-1,TRBD2,TRBV19,.,CASSIGLAEYNEQFF,TGTGCCAGTAGTATAGGGCTAGCGGAGTACAATGAGCAGTTCTTC
TRBJ2-1,.,TRBV7-9,.,CASSLFGLVASPSNEQFF,TGTGCCAGCAGCTTATTCGGGCTCGTGGCTAGCCCCAGCAATGAGCAGTTCTTC
TRBJ2-1,TRBD1,TRBV25-1,.,CASSELSGTGHNEQFF,TGTGCCAGCAGTGAATTGTCCGGGACAGGGCACAATGAGCAGTTCTTC
TRBJ2-5,TRBD2,TRBV10-1,.,CASKASGEQETQYF,TGCGCCAGCAAGGCTAGCGGGGAGCAAGAGACCCAGTACTTC
TRBJ1-5,.,TRBV27,few,CASSLTENQPQHF,TGTGCCAGCAGTTTGACAGAAAATCAGCCCCAGCATTTT
TRBJ2-3,TRBD1,TRBV5-1,.,CASSWGTGGLTDTQYF,TGCGCCAGCTCCTGGGGGACAGGGGGCCTCACAGATACGCAGTATTTT
TRBJ2-3,.,TRBV13,.,CASSYRVGTQYF,TGTGCCAGCAGTTACAGGGTGGGGACGCAGTATTTT
TRBJ2-1,TRBD1,TRBV6-6,.,CASVRDRSLNEQFF,TGTGCCAGCGTACGGGACAGGTCTCTCAATGAGCAGTTCTTC
TRBJ2-3,.,TRBV6-7,few,CASNRVGGPVDTQYF,TGTGCCAGCAACCGAGTTGGGGGGCCGGTAGATACGCAGTATTTT
TRBJ2-7,.,TRBV5-6,.,CASSLTGTRGYEQYF,TGTGCCAGCAGCTTAACCGGGACAAGAGGGTACGAGCAGTACTTC
TRBJ2-1,.,TRBV4-1,.,CASSQQQGEAYNEQFF,TGCGCCAGCAGCCAACAACAGGGTGAAGCGTACAATGAGCAGTTCTTC
TRBJ2-2,.,TRBV9,.,CASSVGLSLSGELFF,TGTGCCAGCAGCGTAGGACTAAGTTTGTCCGGGGAGCTGTTTTTT
TRBJ2-5,TRBD2,TRBV11-3,.,CASSFRLAGLETQYF,TGTGCCAGCAGCTTCAGACTAGCGGGATTAGAGACCCAGTACTTC
TRBJ2-2,.,TRBV15,.,CATSRGEGLELFF,TGTGCCACCAGCAGGGGAGAGGGGCTGGAGCTGTTTTTT
TRBJ1-6,.,TRBV6-1,once,CASSVGRDNSPLHF,TGTGCCAGCAGCGTGGGCAGGGATAATTCACCCCTCCACTTT
TRBJ1-1,.,TRBV9,.,CASSPLSGNTEAFF,TGTGCCAGCAGCCCACTGTCGGGGAACACTGAAGCTTTCTTT
TRBJ2-3,TRBD2,TRBV29-1,.,CSVEDLALAVSTDTQYF,TGCAGCGTTGAAGATTTGGCTCTAGCGGTTAGCACAGATACGCAGTATTTT
TRBJ2-5,TRBD2,TRBV10-3,.,CATSTSSFQETQYF,TGTGCCACCTCGACTAGCTCCTTCCAAGAGACCCAGTACTTC
TRBJ1-5,TRBD1,TRBV18,.,CASSPNLDREGFPQHF,TGTGCCAGCTCACCAAATCTGGACAGGGAAGGATTTCCCCAGCATTTT
TRBJ1-2,TRBD1,TRBV4-3,few,CASSQDRTGVGANYGYTF,TGCGCCAGCAGCCAAGATAGGACAGGGGTGGGCGCTAACTATGGCTACACCTTC
TRBJ1-1,.,TRBV7-2,.,CASRSLGGNTEAFF,TGTGCCAGCCGCTCCCTCGGCGGGAACACTGAAGCTTTCTTT
TRBJ2-5,.,TRBV29-1,.,CSVERRFQETQYF,TGCAGCGTTGAAAGGCGGTTCCAAGAGACCCAGTACTTC
TRBJ1-1,TRBD1,TRBV6-6,.,CASSHGRGIVDTEAFF,TGTGCCAGCAGCCACGGCAGGGGGATAGTCGACACTGAAGCTTTCTTT
TRBJ2-5,TRBD1,TRBV10-3,.,CAISDRARETQYF,TGTGCCATCAGCGACAGGGCGAGGGAGACCCAGTACTTC
TRBJ1-2,.,TRBV6-6,once,CASSYSGPGSGYTF,TGTGCCAGCAGTTACTCCGGGCCGGGGAGTGGCTACACCTTC
TRBJ1-4,.,TRBV9,.,CASSSGAKGEKLFF,TGTGCCAGCAGCTCCGGGGCCAAGGGTGAAAAACTGTTTTTT
TRBJ2-1,.,TRBV9,.,CASSQTLVYVDEQFF,TGTGCCAGCAGCCAGACCCTAGTATACGTCGATGAGCAGTTCTTC
TRBJ1-1,.,TRBV15,.,CATGRSTEAFF,TGTGCCACCGGTCGATCCACTGAAGCTTTCTTT
TRBJ2-3,.,TRBV29-1,.,CSVDVRGGVDTQYF,TGCAGCGTTGATGTCAGGGGGGGAGTAGATACGCAGTATTTT
TRBJ2-7,.,TRBV7-2,.,CASSFRGLNYEQYF,TGTGCCAGCAGCTTTAGGGGTCTTAACTACGAGCAGTACTTC
TRBJ2-7,TRBD1,TRBV27,once,CASSLSSRDRAYYEQYF,TGTGCCAGCAGTTTATCCTCCCGGGACAGGGCATACTACGAGCAGTACTTC